A selection of T cell receptor beta chains follows, all from one sample in a study of beta chain features in type 1 diabetes. TCRdb's copy holds only in-frame clones and misses some; the assay was immunoSEQ multiplex PCR. The sample has 120,000 to 150,000 clones; more than 10% are singletons. Sequenced sample: central memory CD4+ T cells from blood. Receptor source: a man aged 18-30 years with type 1 diabetes. The CDR3 runs from the conserved cysteine through the conserved F or W. The D gene is left open where the match is weak. The size field is filled for only some rows; it gives once, few, many or a size class.

d_gene	v_gene	abundance	j_gene	CDR3nt	CDR3aa
TRBD2	TRBV7-2	few	TRBJ2-3	TGTGCCAGCAGCCTGACTAGCGGCACAGATACGCAGTATTTT	CASSLTSGTDTQYF
-	TRBV14	few	TRBJ2-7	TGTGCCAGCAGCCCCCAGGTATACTCCTACGAGCAGTACTTC	CASSPQVYSYEQYF
-	TRBV9	few	TRBJ2-7	TGTGCCAGCAGCGTCAGGGCATTCCACGAGCAGTACTTC	CASSVRAFHEQYF
TRBD2	TRBV15	many	TRBJ2-1	TGTGCCACTCAGACTAGCGGGGTCAATGAGCAGTTCTTC	CATQTSGVNEQFF
-	TRBV7-3	few	TRBJ1-1	TGTGCCAGCAGCCCCGCGGGGGCTGTCACTGAAGCTTTCTTT	CASSPAGAVTEAFF
-	TRBV5-4	few	TRBJ2-1	TGTGCCAGCAGCCTACCCAACAATGAGCAGTTCTTC	CASSLPNNEQFF
TRBD2	TRBV7-9	-	TRBJ2-3	TGTGCCAGCAGCTTAGGAGCGGGGGGCCGCACAGATACGCAGTATTTT	CASSLGAGGRTDTQYF
TRBD2	TRBV7-2	-	TRBJ2-7	TGTGCCAGCAGCCGATCGACTAGCGGAACCTACGAGCAGTACTTC	CASSRSTSGTYEQYF
TRBD1	TRBV6-5	few	TRBJ1-6	TGTGCCAGCAGTTACAACAGGGGGAATTCACCCCTCCACTTT	CASSYNRGNSPLHF
-	TRBV5-6	few	TRBJ1-5	TGTGCCAGCAGCTGGGGGCCCCGGGCGCCCAATCAGCCCCAGCATTTT	CASSWGPRAPNQPQHF
TRBD1	TRBV5-1	-	TRBJ2-2	TGCGCCAGCAGCTTGTTACTGACAGGGACGAACACCGGGGAGCTGTTTTTT	CASSLLLTGTNTGELFF
-	TRBV7-6	few	TRBJ1-1	TGTGCCAGCAGCACGGGACTGTCGACTGAAGCTTTCTTT	CASSTGLSTEAFF
TRBD1	TRBV10-3	-	TRBJ2-7	TGTGCCATCAGTTTGACAGGGGGCGACGAGCAGTACTTC	CAISLTGGDEQYF
-	TRBV5-4	-	TRBJ1-1	TGTGCCATCTACCTTGATCTTAGACACACTGAAGCTTTCTTT	CAIYLDLRHTEAFF
-	TRBV30	-	TRBJ2-3	TGTGCCTGGAGTGTAGGAGGACAGCCCACAGATACGCAGTATTTT	CAWSVGGQPTDTQYF
-	TRBV4-1	few	TRBJ1-3	TGCGCCAGCAGCCAAGACGGAGCTAAATCTGGAAACACCATATATTTT	CASSQDGAKSGNTIYF
-	TRBV19	-	TRBJ1-1	TGTGCCAGTACCGACCCAGGCGGCATTGAAGCTTTCTTT	CASTDPGGIEAFF
TRBD2	TRBV4-2	-	TRBJ2-5	TGTGCCAGCAGCCAGGCACTAGCGGGCGGGCTGGAGACCCAGTACTTC	CASSQALAGGLETQYF
TRBD2	TRBV29-1	few	TRBJ2-3	TGCAGCGTTGAAAAGGCGGGGGAGAGCCCAGATACGCAGTATTTT	CSVEKAGESPDTQYF
-	TRBV29-1	-	TRBJ2-2	TGCAGCGTTGCCCAGGGAAACACCGGGGAGCTGTTTTTT	CSVAQGNTGELFF
-	TRBV10-3	few	TRBJ2-1	TGTGCCATCAGCCAGATACAGGGAATATCGGGTAATGAGCAGTTCTTC	CAISQIQGISGNEQFF
TRBD1	TRBV29-1	-	TRBJ2-2	TGCAGCGCCGGGACAGGGGCAGGGGCTACCGGGGAGCTGTTTTTT	CSAGTGAGATGELFF
-	TRBV9	many	TRBJ1-2	TGTGCCAGCAGCGTAGGTTCGGAGGCAAACTATGGCTACACCTTC	CASSVGSEANYGYTF
-	TRBV7-6	few	TRBJ1-1	TGTGCCAGCAGCTTAGCCGTCATGGGGGCAAGTGAAGCTTTCTTT	CASSLAVMGASEAFF
-	TRBV27	-	TRBJ1-1	TGTGCCAGCAGTTTATTCATAACCGCCGCAGCTTTCTTT	CASSLFITAAAFF
-	TRBV30	few	TRBJ1-2	TGTGCCTGGAGTGTATCGCATGGCTACACCTTC	CAWSVSHGYTF
-	TRBV9	-	TRBJ2-3	TGTGCCAGCAGCGTAGGTTTCAGCACAGATACGCAGTATTTT	CASSVGFSTDTQYF
-	TRBV18	few	TRBJ1-2	TGTGCCAGCTCACCACCGGCAGACCGATATGGCTACACCTTC	CASSPPADRYGYTF
TRBD1	TRBV5-1	-	TRBJ2-5	TGCGCCAGCAGCTTGGATGCAGGGGGCGAGGAGACCCAGTACTTC	CASSLDAGGEETQYF
TRBD2	TRBV5-1	few	TRBJ2-7	TGCGCCAGCAGCTTGTCCGGAAGCAGGACTAGCGGGGCTACCTACGAGCAGTACTTC	CASSLSGSRTSGATYEQYF
-	TRBV5-1	-	TRBJ2-5	TGCGCCAGCAGCTTTGCGGTAAGAGAGGCCCAGTACTTC	CASSFAVREAQYF
TRBD2	TRBV7-9	few	TRBJ2-5	TGTGCCAGCAGCTTTGACCTAGGACTAGCGGAGACCCAGTACTTC	CASSFDLGLAETQYF
-	TRBV7-8	-	TRBJ2-5	TGTGCCAGCAGCTTAGCGAACGGCCCTCAAGAGACCCAGTACTTC	CASSLANGPQETQYF
TRBD1	TRBV19	few	TRBJ2-1	TGTGCCAGTAGCGGACAGGGGTCTACGAATGAGCAGTTCTTC	CASSGQGSTNEQFF
-	TRBV1	-	TRBJ1-1	TGCACCAGCAGCCAAACGGACAGCTACACTGAAGCTTTCTTT	CTSSQTDSYTEAFF
-	TRBV5-1	few	TRBJ2-1	TGCGCCAGCAGCTTGGTCGGGGAGACCTACAATGAGCAGTTCTTC	CASSLVGETYNEQFF
-	TRBV15	-	TRBJ2-5	TGTGCCACCACCGACCGGCGGGCAATCCGGGAGACCCAGTACTTC	CATTDRRAIRETQYF
-	TRBV5-1	-	TRBJ1-1	TGCGCCAGCAGCTTGGGGGCAGGGAACACTGAAGCTTTCTTT	CASSLGAGNTEAFF
TRBD1	TRBV18	few	TRBJ1-1	TGTGCCAGCTCACCCTCCGGGACAGGGTTGGGCACTGAAGCTTTCTTT	CASSPSGTGLGTEAFF
-	TRBV27	-	TRBJ1-1	TGTGCCAGCAGTTTATGGGTTGGTGTCACTGAAGCTTTCTTT	CASSLWVGVTEAFF
TRBD1	TRBV11-3	-	TRBJ2-7	TGTGCCAGCAGCATTGACAGGGGCCGACCCTACGAGCAGTACTTC	CASSIDRGRPYEQYF
TRBD1	TRBV28	-	TRBJ1-2	TGTGCCAGCAGTTTAGGACAGGGGGACTATGGCTACACCTTC	CASSLGQGDYGYTF
-	TRBV5-1	-	TRBJ2-3	TGCGCCAGCAGCCCCGGGACGAGGTTTTCAGATACGCAGTATTTT	CASSPGTRFSDTQYF
TRBD2	TRBV7-2	few	TRBJ2-7	TGTGCCAGCAGCAACGGACTAGCGTGGGAGCAGTACTTC	CASSNGLAWEQYF
-	TRBV7-3	-	TRBJ2-3	TGTGCCAGCAGTGAGGGGGGCGTTTGGGATACGCAGTATTTT	CASSEGGVWDTQYF
TRBD1	TRBV30	-	TRBJ1-5	TGTGCCTGGAGTGTACAGGGGCCGCCTTGGCCCCAGCATTTT	CAWSVQGPPWPQHF
-	TRBV2	few	TRBJ2-5	TGTGCCAGCAGTGTCGCACTAGAGTACGGGACCCAGTACTTC	CASSVALEYGTQYF
TRBD2	TRBV6-6	few	TRBJ2-5	TGTGCCAGCAAGGGACTAGCGGGGGGGCAAGAGACCCAGTACTTC	CASKGLAGGQETQYF
TRBD2	TRBV5-4	-	TRBJ2-3	TGTGCCAGCAGCTTGACTAGCGGGGGGACGGGAACGCAGTATTTT	CASSLTSGGTGTQYF
-	TRBV18	few	TRBJ1-1	TGTGCCAGCTTACAGGGTTCCGACACTGAAGCTTTCTTT	CASLQGSDTEAFF
-	TRBV14	few	TRBJ1-1	TGTGCCAGCAGCCAAAGGGGGGGCTTTGGCACTGAAGCTTTCTTT	CASSQRGGFGTEAFF
-	TRBV20-1	few	TRBJ2-3	TGCAGTGCCGACCGGGGGGATACGCAGTATTTT	CSADRGDTQYF
TRBD2	TRBV29-1	-	TRBJ2-5	TGCAGCGTTGTGGGACTAGCGGTCCAAGAGACCCAGTACTTC	CSVVGLAVQETQYF
-	TRBV7-9	many	TRBJ2-7	TGTGCCAGCAGCCCCCCTCCCCTGGAGCAGTACTTC	CASSPPPLEQYF
TRBD1	TRBV4-1	many	TRBJ2-3	TGCGCCAGCAGCCAAGATAAGGGACAGGGGGTCCCAGATACGCAGTATTTT	CASSQDKGQGVPDTQYF